This T cell receptor (beta chain) was sequenced for a study of OX40 agonist ivuxolimab in advanced cancers. Study context: Past anti-PD-1, anti-PD-L1 or anti-CTLA-4 therapy was accepted, and 40% had received some.

Method: immunoSEQ multiplex PCR; TCRdb's copy keeps in-frame clones and lacks some. The table shows 55,000 to 85,000 clones, with roughly 92% occurring only once. The CDR3 contains 18 residues. CDR1 and CDR2 (germline): PRHDT, FYEKMQ (reference sequence). Trimming shortened V by 0 bases and J by 0 bases, and 12 bases separated the two germline ends. At baseline, cycle 4 day 1, and cycle 7 day 1, blood was sampled. Findings of the study overall: CD4+ and CD8+ T cells in blood underwent clonal expansion by week 6 at 0.1 to 3.0 mg/kg.

About this clone itself: Antigen specificity is unknown.

This TCR was sampled from an adult with an advanced solid tumor such as melanoma, head and neck, liver or kidney cancer. The V gene is TRBV13, the J gene TRBJ1-6, with D unclear. Sequencing was performed on CD4+ or CD8+ T cells sorted from blood, taken in a trial of the OX40 agonist ivuxolimab. The DNA of the CDR3 is TGTGCCAGCAGCTTAGGCCCAGAGGGCAGCTCCTATAATTCACCCCTCCACTTT. Its protein is CASSLGPEGSSYNSPLHF.